This T cell receptor (beta chain) was observed in a study of beta chain features in type 1 diabetes. Using CD45RO/CCR7/CD25/CD127/CD95/CD27, CD4+ naive, central memory, regulatory and stem cell-like memory cells were sorted. In its sample, this clone was seen a few times. The antigen remains unidentified. Isolated RNA was reverse transcribed in full, so expressed TCRB transcripts were sequenced. Measured with immunoSEQ multiplex PCR; TCRdb has only the in-frame clones, and not every one. The data show 680,000 or so clones, around 15% seen once. Germline V gene lookup returns CDR1 SNHLY and CDR2 FYNNEI. This CDR3 region has 16 residues. Trimming removed 6 bases from V and 2 bases from J, with 19 bases in between. General study points: Patients with type 1 diabetes carried fewer insertions and had more deletions at their VDJ junctions. When Type 1 diabetes patients were examined, their TCRB CDR3s proved moderately but significantly shorter in all four CD4+ subsets.

Input material: naive CD4+ T cells from blood. The V call is TRBV2, the J call TRBJ2-5, with D perhaps TRBD1 or TRBD2 (5 bases each). The sequence came from a man between 18 and 29 years old with type 1 diabetes. The CDR3 reads CASRKWGTVGQETQYF. CDR3 sequence (DNA): TGTGCCAGCAGGAAGTGGGGGACCGTAGGACAAGAGACCCAGTACTTC.